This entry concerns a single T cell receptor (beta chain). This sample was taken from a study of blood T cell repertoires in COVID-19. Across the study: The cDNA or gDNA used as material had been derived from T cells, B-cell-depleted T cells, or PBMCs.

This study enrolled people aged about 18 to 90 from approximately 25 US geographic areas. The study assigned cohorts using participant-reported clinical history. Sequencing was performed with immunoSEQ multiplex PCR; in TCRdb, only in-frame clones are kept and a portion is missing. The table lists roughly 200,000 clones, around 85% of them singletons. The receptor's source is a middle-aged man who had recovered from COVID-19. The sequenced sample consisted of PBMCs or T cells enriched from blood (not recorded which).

This CDR3 is CASSQEGGFYNSPLHF. CDR3 nucleotide sequence: TGCGCCAGCAGCCAAGAAGGGGGTTTCTATAATTCACCCCTCCACTTT. This chain links TRBV4-1 with TRBJ1-6, with D maybe TRBD1 (6 bases). Germline V lookup: CDR1 MGHRA, CDR2 YSYEKL. The CDR3 runs 16 residues. The ends were cut back, 0 bases at V and 3 bases at J, with 9 bases in the middle.